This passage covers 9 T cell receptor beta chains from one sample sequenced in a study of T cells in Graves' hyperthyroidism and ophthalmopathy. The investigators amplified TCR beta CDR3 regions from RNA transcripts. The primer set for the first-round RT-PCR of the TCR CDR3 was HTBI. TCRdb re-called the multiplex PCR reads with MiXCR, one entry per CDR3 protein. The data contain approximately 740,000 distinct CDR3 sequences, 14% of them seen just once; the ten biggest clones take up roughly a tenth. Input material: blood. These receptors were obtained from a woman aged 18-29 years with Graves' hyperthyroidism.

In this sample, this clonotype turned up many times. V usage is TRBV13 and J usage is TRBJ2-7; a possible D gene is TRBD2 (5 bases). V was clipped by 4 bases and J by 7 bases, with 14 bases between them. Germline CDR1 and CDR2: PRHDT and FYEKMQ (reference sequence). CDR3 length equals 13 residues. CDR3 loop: CASSSEGLGEQYF. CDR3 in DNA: TGTGCCAGCAGCTCCGAGGGTCTGGGTGAGCAGTACTTC.

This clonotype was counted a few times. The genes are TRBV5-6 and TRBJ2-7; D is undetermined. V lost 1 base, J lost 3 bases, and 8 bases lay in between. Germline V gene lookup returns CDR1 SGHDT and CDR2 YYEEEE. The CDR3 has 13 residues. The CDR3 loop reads CASSLFQLYEQYF. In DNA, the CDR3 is TGTGCCAGCAGCTTGTTTCAGCTCTACGAGCAGTACTTC.

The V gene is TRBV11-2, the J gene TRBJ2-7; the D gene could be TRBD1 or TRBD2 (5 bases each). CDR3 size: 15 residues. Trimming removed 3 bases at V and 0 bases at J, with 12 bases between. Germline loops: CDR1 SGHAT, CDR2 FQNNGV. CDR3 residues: CASSLGPEDSYEQYF. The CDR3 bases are TGTGCCAGCAGCTTGGGACCGGAAGACTCCTACGAGCAGTACTTC.

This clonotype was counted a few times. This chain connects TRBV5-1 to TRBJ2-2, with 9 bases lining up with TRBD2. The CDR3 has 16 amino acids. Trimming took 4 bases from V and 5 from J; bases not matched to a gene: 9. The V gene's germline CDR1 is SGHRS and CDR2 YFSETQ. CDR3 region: CASSTQAGGPTGELFF. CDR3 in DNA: TGCGCCAGCAGCACCCAAGCGGGAGGTCCGACCGGGGAGCTGTTTTTT.

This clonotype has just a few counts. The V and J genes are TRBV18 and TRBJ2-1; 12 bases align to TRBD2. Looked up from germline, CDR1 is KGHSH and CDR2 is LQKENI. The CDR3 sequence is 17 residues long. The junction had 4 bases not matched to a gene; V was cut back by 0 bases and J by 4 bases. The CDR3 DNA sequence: TGTGCCAGCTCACCACCGACTAGCGGGAGCGCTTACAATGAGCAGTTCTTC. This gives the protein CASSPPTSGSAYNEQFF.

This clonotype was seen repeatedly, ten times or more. The CDR3 protein is CASSPVGGIQETQYF. The CDR3 nucleotides read TGTGCCAGCAGCCCCGTGGGGGGGATCCAAGAGACCCAGTACTTC. The V call is TRBV6-1, the J call TRBJ2-5; 7 bases match TRBD2. The length of the CDR3 is 15 residues. The ends lost 6 bases at V and 1 base at J; junction bases unmatched: 8. Germline V gives CDR1 MNHNS, CDR2 SASEGT.

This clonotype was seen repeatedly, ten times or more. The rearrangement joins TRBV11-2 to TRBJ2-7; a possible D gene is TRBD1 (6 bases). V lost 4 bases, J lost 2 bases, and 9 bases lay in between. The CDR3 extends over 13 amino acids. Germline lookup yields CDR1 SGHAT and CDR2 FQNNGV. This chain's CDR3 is CASSYGQTYEQYF. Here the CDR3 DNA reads TGTGCCAGCAGCTACGGACAGACCTACGAGCAGTACTTC.

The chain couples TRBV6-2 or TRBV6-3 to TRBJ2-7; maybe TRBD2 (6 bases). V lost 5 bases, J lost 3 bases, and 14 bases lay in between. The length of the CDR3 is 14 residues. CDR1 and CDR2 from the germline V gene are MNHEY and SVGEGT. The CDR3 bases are TGTGCCAGCAGTATAGCGGCAAAGGGCTACGAGCAGTACTTC. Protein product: CASSIAAKGYEQYF.

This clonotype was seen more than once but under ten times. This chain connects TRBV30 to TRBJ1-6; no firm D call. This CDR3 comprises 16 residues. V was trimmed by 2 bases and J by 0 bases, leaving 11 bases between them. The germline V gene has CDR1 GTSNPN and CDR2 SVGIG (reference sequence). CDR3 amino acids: CAWSRVVSSYNSPLHF. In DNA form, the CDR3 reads TGTGCCTGGAGTCGGGTAGTTAGCTCCTATAATTCACCCCTCCACTTT.